What follows are 23 T cell receptor beta chains derived from one specimen sequenced in a study of cytomegalovirus exposure and HLA in healthy donors. The PCR employed 60 Vbeta primers together with 13 Jbeta primers. The table came from immunoSEQ multiplex PCR; TCRdb's copy has only in-frame clones and leaves some out. The sample includes 45,000 to 65,000 clones, 70% to 85% of them seen just once. Sequenced: PBMCs. Every receptor here comes from a young man in good health and CMV-seronegative.

The rearrangement joins TRBV7-9 to TRBJ2-7; no reliable D call. The ends were cut back, 1 base at V and 0 bases at J, with 13 bases in the middle. Per the germline V gene, CDR1 is SEHNR and CDR2 is FQNEAQ (reference sequence). CDR3 size: 16 residues. CDR3 DNA sequence: TGTGCCAGCAGCTTAGACCTTCAGGCCTTCTCCTACGAGCAGTACTTC. It codes for CASSLDLQAFSYEQYF.

CDR3 in DNA: TGCGCCAGCAGCCAAGATGGGCAGGGGGCATATGAGCAGTTCTTC. It translates to CASSQDGQGAYEQFF. V gene TRBV4-3 combines with J gene TRBJ2-1; TRBD1 matches at 8 bases. Germline loops: CDR1 LGHNA, CDR2 YSLEER. The V and J ends lost 0 bases and 8 bases, in that order; junction bases with no gene match: 6. The CDR3 totals 15 residues.

V is TRBV29-1 and J is TRBJ1-1; tentatively, D is TRBD1 (5 bases). V dropped 7 bases and J dropped 1 base, with 13 bases sitting between them. This CDR3 has 13 residues. From germline, CDR1 is SQVTM and CDR2 ANQGSEA. This CDR3 reads CSATRTPNTEAFF. In DNA form, the CDR3 reads TGCAGCGCCACCCGGACACCGAACACTGAAGCTTTCTTT.

The rearrangement uses TRBV5-6 and TRBJ2-6, with TRBD1 as a possible D gene (5 bases). V was clipped by 9 bases and J by 2 bases, with 9 bases between them. This CDR3 comprises 13 residues. Germline V gene data show CDR1 as SGHDT and CDR2 as YYEEEE. CDR3: CATEGAGANVLTF. CDR3 DNA sequence: TGTGCCACCGAAGGGGCTGGGGCCAACGTCCTGACTTTC.

The chain employs TRBV2 and TRBJ2-3; TRBD2 matches 14 bases. The CDR3 is made up of 15 amino acids. V shed 6 bases, J shed 4 bases, and the junction held 3 bases outside the gene matches. The germline V gene has CDR1 SNHLY and CDR2 FYNNEI. As DNA, the CDR3 is TGTGCCAGCAGGGGACTAGCGGGAGTGGCAGATACGCAGTATTTT. Its protein is CASRGLAGVADTQYF.

The chain recombines TRBV9 with TRBJ2-5, with D tentatively TRBD2 (6 bases). CDR1 is SGDLS and CDR2 is YYNGEE in the germline V gene. V was pared by 0 bases and J by 2 bases, with 11 bases between. The CDR3 spans 15 residues. The CDR3 sequence: CASSVEVGRQETQYF. Written as DNA, the CDR3 is TGTGCCAGCAGCGTAGAGGTCGGGAGACAAGAGACCCAGTACTTC.

The genes are TRBV29-1 and TRBJ2-1, with 7 positions matching TRBD1. V dropped 4 bases and J dropped 7; count of bases not matched to a gene: 16. The CDR3 loop spans 16 amino acids. Germline V gene sequence: CDR1 SQVTM, CDR2 ANQGSEA. As DNA, the CDR3 is TGCAGCGTTGGCCGCCTACAGGGGTGGCAGCAGAATGAGCAGTTCTTC. Its protein is CSVGRLQGWQQNEQFF.

The chain carries TRBV5-4 and TRBJ2-5; 10 positions agree with TRBD2. The CDR3 length is 15 residues. The V gene end was trimmed by 2 bases and the J gene end by 3 bases; junction bases not matched to a gene: 4. Germline V gene data show CDR1 as SGHNT and CDR2 as YYREEE (reference sequence). CDR3 coding DNA: TGTGCCAGCAGCTTCACGCTAGCGGGGGAAGAGACCCAGTACTTC. Its translation: CASSFTLAGEETQYF.

CDR3 bases: TGCGCCAGCAGCCAAGAGAGGACAGGGGTTCAGCCCCAGCATTTT. It is translated as CASSQERTGVQPQHF. The V and J genes are TRBV4-3 and TRBJ1-5; 9 bases are a match to TRBD1. The CDR3 is made up of 15 amino acids. Per the germline V gene, CDR1 is LGHNA and CDR2 is YSLEER. Trimming removed 0 bases from V and 6 bases from J; junction bases left unmatched: 3.

The chain combines TRBV9 with TRBJ2-1, with D perhaps matching TRBD1 (6 bases). Germline V CDR1 and CDR2: SGDLS, YYNGEE. The CDR3 loop spans 14 amino acids. V was shortened by 0 bases and J by 7 bases, with 11 bases between the two germline ends. The CDR3 DNA is TGTGCCAGCAGCGTAGCTGGGGGCTTAAATGAGCAGTTCTTC. It specifies CASSVAGGLNEQFF.

This clone was seen a few times. The chain has TRBV7-9 and TRBJ1-1; TRBD1 matches at 10 bases. J lost 12 bases, V lost 5 bases, and 12 bases had no gene match. There are 14 residues in the CDR3. Germline values: CDR1 SEHNR, CDR2 FQNEAQ (reference sequence). CDR3 amino acids: CASSPQRGQGRTFF. CDR3 nucleotides: TGTGCCAGCAGCCCCCAACGGGGACAGGGGAGAACTTTCTTT.

This clone appeared a few times. A read error may be the cause here, since a much bigger clone is one base away. The chain is built from TRBV5-1 and TRBJ2-1; 8 bases fit TRBD1. Germline V gives CDR1 SGHRS, CDR2 YFSETQ. This CDR3 has 15 amino acids. CDR3 loop: CASQYGTGFYNVQFF. In DNA form, the CDR3 reads TGCGCCAGCCAGTATGGGACAGGATTTTACAATGTGCAGTTCTTC.

This clone was counted a single time. The chain joins TRBV4-1 to TRBJ1-4, with a weak D call TRBD1 (5 bases). This CDR3 is 14 amino acids long. V lost 1 base and J 7 bases, leaving 10 bases between the germline ends. Germline CDR1 MGHRA, CDR2 YSYEKL. This CDR3 reads CASSQVGEGEKLFF. For the CDR3, the DNA is TGCGCCAGCAGCCAAGTAGGGGAAGGTGAAAAACTGTTTTTT.

The gene calls are TRBV5-1 and TRBJ1-2; no firm D call. Germline V gene sequence: CDR1 SGHRS, CDR2 YFSETQ. CDR3 length equals 14 residues. The V and J ends lost 4 bases and 7 bases respectively, with 17 bases between them. DNA for the CDR3: TGCGCCAGCAGCCCGTCCGCCCCGACTTCTGGCTACACCTTC. Residues: CASSPSAPTSGYTF. Based on the CDR3 plus reference TRBV5-1 and TRBJ1-2, the full variable domain is KAGVTQTPRYLIKTRGQQVTLSCSPISGHRSVSWYQQTPGQGLQFLFEYFSETQRNKGNFPGRFSGRQFSNSRSEMNVSTLELGDSALYLCASSPSAPTSGYTFGSGTRLTVV.

The chain employs TRBV7-3 and TRBJ2-1; 7 bases align to TRBD1. CDR3 length: 16 residues. J gave up 0 bases and V 5 bases, and 7 bases lay outside the gene matches. CDR1 SGHTA and CDR2 FQGTGA come from the germline V gene. The CDR3 nucleotides are TGTGCCAGCAGCCCTTACCACAGGGGCTCCTACAATGAGCAGTTCTTC. Amino acid sequence: CASSPYHRGSYNEQFF. Full variable domain (outside the CDR3, taken from reference TRBV7-3 and TRBJ2-1): GAGVSQTPSNKVTEKGKYVELRCDPISGHTALYWYRQSLGQGPEFLIYFQGTGAADDSGLPNDRFFAVRPEGSVSTLKIQRTERGDSAVYLCASSPYHRGSYNEQFFGPGTRLTVL.

V usage is TRBV4-2 and J usage is TRBJ2-5; weak D call: TRBD1 (6 bases). Trimming took 1 base from V and 2 from J, leaving 8 bases between them. The CDR3 length is 14 residues. Germline-derived CDR1 and CDR2 are LGHNA and YNFKEQ. The CDR3 spells CASSQGQVQETQYF. As DNA, the CDR3 is TGTGCCAGCAGCCAAGGACAGGTTCAAGAGACCCAGTACTTC.

DNA of the CDR3: TGTGCCAGCTCACACACCGTCCAGGGGAACACCGGGGAGCTGTTTTTT. Its translation: CASSHTVQGNTGELFF. The gene calls are TRBV18 and TRBJ2-2, with D possibly being TRBD1 (5 bases). The ends were cut back, 4 bases at V and 1 base at J, with 13 bases in the middle. The length of the CDR3 is 16 residues. Germline loops: CDR1 KGHSH, CDR2 LQKENI.

This clone was picked up a small number of times. The chain has TRBV10-1 and TRBJ1-5; D unresolved. Trimming left V 5 bases short and J 6 bases short, with 14 bases between. The CDR3 is 14 residues long. Germline V CDR1 and CDR2: WNHNN, SYGVQD (reference sequence). The CDR3 DNA sequence: TGCGCCAGCAGTCTGGTGCGGGTCTGTCAGCCCCAGCATTTT. Translating it yields CASSLVRVCQPQHF.

This clone was observed once. The CDR3 here is CASSLKYGTEFNSPLHF. CDR3 in DNA: TGCGCCAGCAGCTTGAAATATGGGACAGAATTTAATTCACCCCTCCACTTT. This chain uses TRBV5-1 with TRBJ1-6; 7 nucleotides agree with TRBD1. This CDR3 is built from 17 residues. V lost 1 base to trimming and J lost 6 bases; unmatched junction nucleotides: 10. CDR1 SGHRS and CDR2 YFSETQ come from the germline V gene.

The J gene is TRBJ2-7, the V gene TRBV27; 9 bases are shared with TRBD1. V trimming: 4 bases; J trimming: 5 bases; junction bases outside the gene matches: 6. The germline V gene has CDR1 MNHEY and CDR2 SMNVEV (reference sequence). The CDR3 has 14 residues. CDR3 coding DNA: TGTGCCAGCAGTTACAGGGGGCTTATTCACGAGCAGTACTTC. This encodes CASSYRGLIHEQYF.

The rearrangement links TRBV18 to TRBJ1-1; D perhaps matches TRBD1 (6 bases). V was pared by 1 base and J by 3 bases, with 12 bases between. CDR1 and CDR2 (germline): KGHSH, LQKENI. The CDR3 runs to 15 residues. The CDR3: CASSPLQGGDTEAFF. CDR3 coding DNA: TGTGCCAGCTCACCACTACAGGGTGGGGACACTGAAGCTTTCTTT.

The CDR3 sequence is CASSTGEDYGYTF. The CDR3 DNA is TGTGCCAGCTCAACAGGGGAGGACTATGGCTACACCTTC. The genes are TRBV18 and TRBJ1-2, with 7 bases that match TRBD1. V lost 5 bases and J lost 3; bases outside the gene matches: 3. This CDR3 region has 13 residues. The V gene's germline CDR1 is KGHSH and CDR2 LQKENI.

This CDR3 is CASSTRQGAQPQHF. The CDR3 DNA reads TGTGCCAGCAGTACTAGACAGGGTGCTCAGCCCCAGCATTTT. The chain employs TRBV6-5 and TRBJ1-5; the match to TRBD1 covers 7 bases. J gave up 6 bases and V 5 bases, and 7 bases lay outside the gene matches. The CDR3 has 14 amino acids. Germline V gene data show CDR1 as MNHEY and CDR2 as SVGAGI.